The 30 T cell receptor beta chains in this list originate from one sample, sequenced in a study of T cells in narcolepsy (dated 2018 in TCRdb). Library generation was performed with the immunoSEQ multiplex PCR assay. In TCRdb, the immuneACCESS table is reduced to in-frame sequences with V and J assigned. These tables do not hold every clone; where another copy was compared, an unresolved V gene accounts for under half, and the others remain unexplained. Present in this sample are roughly 27,000 clones, roughly 77% of which were seen just once. The biggest ten clones account for around 0.99% of the sample. The sample was memory (CD45RA-) CD4+ T cells from blood. The cell subset or site label, read with the paper, signifies: memory T cells sorted ex vivo from peripheral blood. The receptors derive from a human donor in good health.

V gene TRBV5-1 combines with J gene TRBJ2-6; 11 bases match TRBD2. V shed 0 bases and J 0 bases; nucleotides not matched to a gene: 5. From germline, CDR1 is SGHRS and CDR2 YFSETQ. The CDR3 totals 19 residues. This CDR3 reads CASSLGLAGTFSGANVLTF. The CDR3 nucleotides read TGCGCCAGCAGCTTGGGACTAGCGGGGACTTTCTCTGGGGCCAACGTCCTGACTTTC.

The V gene is TRBV10-3, the J gene TRBJ1-5, with D maybe TRBD1 (5 bases). The CDR3 loop spans 15 amino acids. Deletions cut 0 bases from V and 7 bases from J, with 13 bases between. From germline, CDR1 is ENHRY and CDR2 SYGVKD. Here the CDR3 reads CAISESIGAGQPQHF. CDR3 nucleotide sequence: TGTGCCATCAGTGAGTCGATAGGGGCAGGACAGCCCCAGCATTTT.

The V gene is TRBV5-5, the J gene TRBJ2-7; D is possibly TRBD1 (6 bases). The germline V gene has CDR1 SGHKS and CDR2 YYEKEE (reference sequence). The V end was cut by 2 bases, the J end by 4 bases, with 7 bases between. This CDR3 comprises 12 residues. DNA for the CDR3: TGTGCCAGCAGCTTACAGGGTTACGAGCAGTACTTC. Its protein product is CASSLQGYEQYF.

The chain carries TRBV9 and TRBJ1-4; 7 bases are shared with TRBD1. CDR1 and CDR2 from the germline V gene are SGDLS and YYNGEE. The junction had 10 bases not matched to a gene; V was cut back by 1 base and J by 7 bases. The CDR3 is made up of 16 amino acids. The chain's CDR3 is CASSVNRGGGGEKLFF. Written as DNA, the CDR3 is TGTGCCAGCAGCGTAAACAGGGGAGGGGGAGGTGAAAAACTGTTTTTT.

This rearrangement joins TRBV5-6 to TRBJ2-7; D is uncertain. The V gene's germline CDR1 is SGHDT and CDR2 YYEEEE. The CDR3 runs 15 residues. V was clipped by 4 bases and J by 3 bases, with 17 bases between them. The CDR3 region has the DNA TGTGCCAGCAGCGGGTGGAGAGACCTAAACTACGAGCAGTACTTC. Translated: CASSGWRDLNYEQYF.

CDR3 region: CASSLNPLGANTGELFF. The CDR3 coding sequence is TGTGCCAGCAGCTTAAATCCACTGGGGGCGAACACCGGGGAGCTGTTTTTT. The rearrangement links TRBV7-3 to TRBJ2-2; D possibly matches TRBD1 or TRBD2 (5 bases each). In germline, CDR1 is SGHTA, CDR2 FQGTGA. The ends were cut back, 1 base at V and 0 bases at J, with 12 bases in the middle. The CDR3 extends over 17 amino acids.

The chain recombines TRBV2 with TRBJ1-1, with D perhaps matching TRBD1 (5 bases). The V and J ends lost 5 bases and 2 bases respectively, with 12 bases between them. Germline V gene sequence: CDR1 SNHLY, CDR2 FYNNEI. CDR3 length: 14 residues. The CDR3 is CASSPQGRNTEAFF. The CDR3 region has the DNA TGTGCCAGCAGTCCCCAGGGTAGAAACACTGAAGCTTTCTTT.

This clone showed up just a few times. This sequence joins TRBV4-3 and TRBJ2-4; TRBD1 matches at 8 bases. The CDR3 contains 14 residues. V lost 4 bases, J lost 13 bases, and 12 bases stayed unmatched. Germline V CDR1 and CDR2: LGHNA, YSLEER. DNA for the CDR3: TGCGCCAGCAGCCCCGGGACAGGAGGCGCCCGACAGTACTTC. Translation: CASSPGTGGARQYF.

This sequence joins TRBV4-3 and TRBJ1-2; the D is unclear. The CDR3 runs 15 residues. V lost 0 bases, J lost 9 bases, and 17 bases lay in between. Germline V gene data show CDR1 as LGHNA and CDR2 as YSLEER. This CDR3 reads CASSQDPGSQSSYTF. CDR3 bases: TGCGCCAGCAGCCAAGATCCGGGCAGCCAAAGTAGCTACACCTTC.

The CDR3 bases are TGTGCCACCAGCAGAGATGTCCGGGACTTCGGGTTGAGAGATACGCAGTATTTT. Protein product: CATSRDVRDFGLRDTQYF. The chain recombines TRBV15 with TRBJ2-3, with TRBD2 as a possible D gene (6 bases). CDR1 and CDR2 (germline): LNHNV, YYDKDF (reference sequence). This CDR3 is built from 18 residues. Trimming took off 0 bases at V and 5 bases at J, with 21 bases between the two ends.

The J gene is TRBJ2-5, the V gene TRBV27; 7 positions agree with TRBD2. Germline V gene sequence: CDR1 MNHEY, CDR2 SMNVEV (reference sequence). The CDR3 sequence is 15 residues long. After removal of 2 bases from V and 5 bases from J, the junction contained 8 bases not matched to a gene. CDR3 nucleotides: TGTGCCAGCAGTTTAAATGCGGGAGTTCAGGAGACCCAGTACTTC. Translating gives CASSLNAGVQETQYF.

The V and J genes are TRBV11-1 and TRBJ2-5; perhaps D is TRBD1 or TRBD2 (6 bases each). The CDR3 loop spans 15 amino acids. Trimming removed 4 bases at V and 2 bases at J, with 14 bases between. Germline V gives CDR1 SGHAT, CDR2 FQDESV (reference sequence). The CDR3 sequence is CASSSQTGAQETQYF. CDR3 in DNA: TGTGCCAGCAGCTCCCAAACGGGGGCTCAAGAGACCCAGTACTTC.

The genes are TRBV9 and TRBJ2-7; 13 nucleotides line up with TRBD2. V dropped 3 bases and J dropped 5; count of bases not matched to a gene: 8. The CDR3 loop spans 16 amino acids. Germline V gene sequence: CDR1 SGDLS, CDR2 YYNGEE. Here the CDR3 reads CASSAGLAGVSHEQYF. The CDR3 DNA sequence: TGTGCCAGCAGCGCCGGACTAGCGGGAGTTTCCCACGAGCAGTACTTC.

This clone appeared a single time. The rearrangement uses TRBV9 and TRBJ2-5; maybe TRBD1 (6 bases). The CDR3 runs 14 residues. Germline V gives CDR1 SGDLS, CDR2 YYNGEE. Trimming shortened V by 4 bases and J by 1 base, and 11 bases separated the two germline ends. This CDR3 is CASSLGQFQETQYF. The CDR3 DNA is TGTGCCAGCAGCCTTGGACAGTTCCAAGAGACCCAGTACTTC.

The CDR3 spells CASSDARTDLGYTF. CDR3 nucleotides: TGTGCCAGCAGTGACGCTCGGACAGACCTTGGCTACACCTTC. The chain links TRBV25-1 to TRBJ1-2, with D perhaps TRBD1 (6 bases). The CDR3 loop spans 14 amino acids. The V gene lost 3 bases and the J gene lost 7 bases, with 15 bases spanning the gap. Germline V gene data show CDR1 as MGHDK and CDR2 as SYGVNS.

This chain joins TRBV7-2 and TRBJ2-1; a possible D gene is TRBD2 (6 bases). V lost 1 base and J lost 3, with 10 bases in between. This CDR3 region has 15 residues. In germline, CDR1 is SGHTA, CDR2 FQGNSA. For the CDR3, the DNA is TGTGCCAGCAGCTTAGTAGCGGAGGGCTACAATGAGCAGTTCTTC. Residues: CASSLVAEGYNEQFF.

The chain carries TRBV7-2 and TRBJ1-2; D gene unclear. Germline V gene lookup returns CDR1 SGHTA and CDR2 FQGNSA. Trimming took 1 base from V and 6 from J, leaving 15 bases between them. CDR3 length equals 15 residues. In nucleotides, the CDR3 is TGTGCCAGCAGCTTAGGGCCGGGGAAGGAGAATGGCTACACCTTC. Its translation is CASSLGPGKENGYTF.

V and J are TRBV7-8 and TRBJ1-5; 7 bases fit TRBD1. V lost 4 bases to trimming and J lost 5 bases; unmatched junction nucleotides: 8. CDR3 length equals 15 residues. Germline CDR1 is SGHVS and CDR2 is FQNEAQ. The CDR3 here is CASSWDSWEDQPQHF. DNA for the CDR3: TGTGCCAGCAGCTGGGACAGTTGGGAAGATCAGCCCCAGCATTTT.

J is TRBJ1-6 and V is TRBV21-1; TRBD1 reflects the table's D call only, with no check against the DNA. TRBV21-1 is a pseudogene locus. This CDR3 is 13 amino acids long. CDR3 sequence reads: CASDGTGKSPLHF. CDR3 DNA sequence: TGTGCCAGCGACGGGACAGGGAAGTCACCCCTCCACTTT.

The rearrangement uses TRBV7-8 and TRBJ2-1; TRBD2 matches at 10 bases. Trimming removed 5 bases from V and 4 bases from J; junction bases left unmatched: 11. The CDR3 is made up of 17 amino acids. Looked up from germline, CDR1 is SGHVS and CDR2 is FQNEAQ. Here the CDR3 DNA reads TGTGCCAGCAGCCCATCCGTGACTAGCGGGCTTTACAATGAGCAGTTCTTC. As protein: CASSPSVTSGLYNEQFF.

V is TRBV6-1 and J is TRBJ2-1, with D maybe TRBD1 (6 bases). The CDR3 runs to 15 residues. Germline-derived CDR1 and CDR2 are MNHNS and SASEGT. V lost 6 bases and J 1 base, leaving 13 bases between the germline ends. The CDR3 coding sequence is TGTGCCAGCAGGATCACAGGGATTTCCTACAATGAGCAGTTCTTC. Amino acid sequence: CASRITGISYNEQFF.

The J gene is TRBJ2-5, the V gene TRBV19, with TRBD2 matching 7 bases. The J segment lost 1 base and the V segment lost 6 bases, leaving 5 bases of the junction unmatched. Germline V CDR1 and CDR2: LNHDA, SQIVND (reference sequence). The CDR3 runs 14 residues. The CDR3 DNA follows: TGTGCCAGTAGCCAAGCGGGGTCCCAAGAGACCCAGTACTTC. This sequence encodes CASSQAGSQETQYF.

This clone was seen once. The V call is TRBV10-2, the J call TRBJ1-1; D is unclear. The CDR3 contains 13 residues. V was clipped by 7 bases and J by 10 bases, with 19 bases between them. The germline V gene has CDR1 WSHSY and CDR2 SAAADI. CDR3 protein: CASTKDSNLRAFF. The CDR3 bases are TGCGCCAGCACGAAGGACTCCAATCTCCGAGCTTTCTTT.

The V and J genes are TRBV6-6 and TRBJ2-7; D may be TRBD1 (6 bases). The CDR3 consists of 13 residues. The germline gives CDR1 MNHNY, CDR2 SVGAGI (reference sequence). V was clipped by 2 bases and J by 5 bases, with 10 bases between them. The DNA of the CDR3 is TGTGCCAGCAGTTACACGACAGGAAACGAGCAGTACTTC. Translating it yields CASSYTTGNEQYF.

This clone has a single count. The V and J genes are TRBV6-6 and TRBJ1-5; D gene uncertain. CDR3 length: 12 residues. Per the germline V gene, CDR1 is MNHNY and CDR2 is SVGAGI (reference sequence). Trimming left V 6 bases short and J 3 bases short, with 6 bases between. In DNA form, the CDR3 reads TGTGCCAGCAGCCCGACCAATCAGCCCCAGCATTTT. Amino acids: CASSPTNQPQHF.

This clone was seen a handful of times. The chain is built from TRBV29-1 and TRBJ2-1; D might be TRBD1 or TRBD2, each matching 6 bases. The ends were cut back, 4 bases at V and 0 bases at J, with 10 bases in the middle. This CDR3 is built from 14 residues. Germline CDR1 SQVTM, CDR2 ANQGSEA. DNA of the CDR3: TGCAGCGTTGTAGGGGGGAGCTCCTACAATGAGCAGTTCTTC. Translating gives CSVVGGSSYNEQFF.

This chain uses TRBV27 with TRBJ1-5, with D hard to call. V dropped 4 bases and J dropped 4 bases, with 20 bases sitting between them. This CDR3 is built from 17 residues. CDR1 is MNHEY, CDR2 SMNVEV, per germline (reference sequence). The CDR3 region has the DNA TGTGCCAGCAGTTCTACTATAGTAAGGGTGGGGAATCAGCCCCAGCATTTT. This gives the protein CASSSTIVRVGNQPQHF.

The CDR3 protein is CASSLGRAQETQYF. CDR3 nucleotide sequence: TGTGCCAGCAGCTTAGGCAGGGCGCAAGAGACCCAGTACTTC. The gene calls are TRBV7-9 and TRBJ2-5; D possibly corresponds to TRBD1 (5 bases). The V gene lost 1 base and the J gene lost 2 bases, with 8 bases spanning the gap. The V gene's germline CDR1 is SEHNR and CDR2 FQNEAQ (reference sequence). The CDR3 is 14 amino acids.

This clone occurred once. The chain carries TRBV5-1 and TRBJ2-3; the match to TRBD2 covers 12 bases. The CDR3 runs to 14 residues. Trimming took 4 bases from V and 5 from J; bases not matched to a gene: 2. In germline, CDR1 is SGHRS, CDR2 YFSETQ. The CDR3 nucleotides are TGCGCCAGCAGCCCGGGACTAGCGGGAGATACGCAGTATTTT. It encodes CASSPGLAGDTQYF. Full variable domain (rest looked up from reference TRBV5-1 and TRBJ2-3): KAGVTQTPRYLIKTRGQQVTLSCSPISGHRSVSWYQQTPGQGLQFLFEYFSETQRNKGNFPGRFSGRQFSNSRSEMNVSTLELGDSALYLCASSPGLAGDTQYFGPGTRLTVL.

J is TRBJ2-7 and V is TRBV6-1; 9 positions agree with TRBD1. After removal of 8 bases from V and 7 bases from J, the junction contained 15 bases not matched to a gene. The CDR3 is made up of 15 amino acids. CDR1 is MNHNS and CDR2 is SASEGT in the germline V gene. Here the CDR3 reads CASQTTWTGEGEQYF. The CDR3 DNA is TGTGCCAGCCAGACAACTTGGACAGGGGAGGGGGAGCAGTACTTC.